This T cell receptor (beta chain) was recovered during a study of blood T cell repertoires in COVID-19. As for the study in general: From the United States, Italy and Spain came samples of acute and convalescent COVID-19.

The method was immunoSEQ multiplex PCR; TCRdb's version includes in-frame clones alone and lacks a portion of them. The table lists hundreds of thousands of clones, more than 70% of them singletons. Trimming pared 1 base from V and 10 bases from J, leaving 10 bases between. From germline, CDR1 is PRHDT and CDR2 FYEKMQ (reference sequence). The CDR3 runs 12 residues. The TCR originated in a woman aged 25 to 39 with COVID-19, enrolled during active disease. The sequencing input was peripheral blood. V usage is TRBV13 and J usage is TRBJ1-2; no firm D call. The CDR3 loop reads CASSLDVRFYTF. Here the CDR3 DNA reads TGTGCCAGCAGCTTAGATGTCAGATTCTACACCTTC.